This entry concerns a single T cell receptor (beta chain). This entry belongs to a study of blood T cell repertoires in COVID-19. Only in-frame clones appear in the TCRdb table, and some are missing; sequencing was by immunoSEQ multiplex PCR. Among about 240,000 clones listed, approximately 84% were seen once. Germline V gene lookup returns CDR1 LNHDA and CDR2 SQIVND (reference sequence). Trimming cost V 4 bases and J 1 base; bases outside gene matches: 10. The CDR3 is made up of 16 amino acids. Material: PBMCs or T cells enriched from blood (not recorded which). The rearrangement joins TRBV19 to TRBJ2-7; 7 bases agree with TRBD1. The origin of this receptor is a woman aged 40 to 55 with acute COVID-19. DNA of the CDR3: TGTGCCAGTAGTAGGACAGGAATCACGAGATCCTACGAGCAGTACTTC. Residues: CASSRTGITRSYEQYF.